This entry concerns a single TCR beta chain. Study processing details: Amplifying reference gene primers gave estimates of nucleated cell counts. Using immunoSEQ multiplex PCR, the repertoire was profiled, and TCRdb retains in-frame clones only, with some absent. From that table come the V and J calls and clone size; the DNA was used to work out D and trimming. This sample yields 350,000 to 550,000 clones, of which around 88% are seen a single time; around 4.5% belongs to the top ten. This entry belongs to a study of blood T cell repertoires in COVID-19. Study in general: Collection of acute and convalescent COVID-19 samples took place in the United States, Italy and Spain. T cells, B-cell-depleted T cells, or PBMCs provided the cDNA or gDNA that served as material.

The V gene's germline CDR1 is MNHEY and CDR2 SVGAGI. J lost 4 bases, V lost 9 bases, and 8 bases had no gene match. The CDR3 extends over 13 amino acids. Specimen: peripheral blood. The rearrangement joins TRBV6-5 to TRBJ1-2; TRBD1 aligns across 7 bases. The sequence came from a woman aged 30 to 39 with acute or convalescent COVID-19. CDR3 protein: CASKPGQLYGYTF. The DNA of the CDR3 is TGTGCCAGTAAACCGGGACAGCTCTATGGCTACACCTTC.